The 21 T cell receptor beta chains reported below all come from one sample, sequenced in a study of T cell repertoires in cytomegalovirus infection. The antigens these receptors bind are not known. TCRdb ran MiXCR on the reads and lists one entry per CDR3 protein. The sample holds roughly 700,000 distinct CDR3 sequences, around a third seen once. The sequencing used cultured PBMCs, collected from culture after CMV antigen stimulation. These receptors all come from a human donor in good health (CMV status not recorded). Some clones in this sample may be carry-over from other donors' samples.

V is TRBV7-2 and J is TRBJ2-7; possibly TRBD1 or TRBD2 for D (5 bases each). V was clipped by 1 base and J by 6 bases, with 22 bases between them. CDR1 and CDR2 (germline): SGHTA, FQGNSA. The CDR3 consists of 17 residues. The CDR3: CASSLVFRGAGTGEQYF. The CDR3 DNA reads as TGTGCCAGCAGCTTAGTGTTTCGGGGAGCAGGGACGGGCGAGCAGTACTTC.

This sequence joins TRBV6-2 or TRBV6-3 and TRBJ2-5; D uncertain. This CDR3 contains 14 residues. V gave up 2 bases and J gave up 2 bases, with 9 bases separating them. Germline assignment: CDR1 MNHEY and CDR2 SVGEGT. The CDR3 nucleotides are TGTGCCAGCAGTTACCCGAATCGACAAGAGACCCAGTACTTC. This codes for CASSYPNRQETQYF.

The V gene is TRBV4-3, the J gene TRBJ2-5; D perhaps matches TRBD1 (5 bases). Germline-derived CDR1 and CDR2 are LGHNA and YSLEER. V shed 1 base and J shed 3 bases, with 12 bases lying between them. CDR3 size: 15 residues. In nucleotides, the CDR3 is TGCGCCAGCAGCCAAGGGGTGACAGAAGAAGAGACCCAGTACTTC. Translated, it gives CASSQGVTEEETQYF.

The rearrangement links TRBV7-6 to TRBJ1-4, with D possibly being TRBD1 (5 bases). Trimming left V 3 bases short and J 8 bases short, with 16 bases between. The CDR3 is made up of 15 amino acids. CDR1 and CDR2 from the germline V gene are SGHVS and FNYEAQ. CDR3: CASSFWGDSDEKLFF. CDR3 DNA: TGTGCCAGCAGCTTCTGGGGCGATTCGGACGAAAAACTGTTTTTT.

V and J are TRBV5-6 and TRBJ2-7; tentative D call: TRBD2 (6 bases). With 4 bases removed from V and 3 bases from J, the gap between germline ends came to 14 bases. Germline V CDR1 and CDR2: SGHDT, YYEEEE. This CDR3 spans 14 amino acids. CDR3 nucleotide sequence: TGTGCCAGCAGCACCCAGGGACTCCTCTACGAGCAGTACTTC. As protein: CASSTQGLLYEQYF.

The CDR3 is CASNPANTEAFF. CDR3 nucleotides: TGTGCCAGCAATCCGGCGAACACTGAAGCTTTCTTT. The chain carries TRBV2 and TRBJ1-1; D gene unclear. Trimming left V 7 bases short and J 1 base short, with 7 bases between. Germline lookup yields CDR1 SNHLY and CDR2 FYNNEI. The CDR3 length is 12 residues.

The rearrangement uses TRBV12-3 or TRBV12-4 and TRBJ2-3, with D tentatively TRBD2 (5 bases). The CDR3 extends over 14 amino acids. Trimming cost V 6 bases and J 0 bases, with 10 bases left between them. CDR3: CASRSGFSTDTQYF. CDR3 DNA sequence: TGTGCCAGCAGGAGCGGTTTCAGCACAGATACGCAGTATTTT.

This clonotype appeared many times. The chain uses TRBV6-5 and TRBJ2-7, with 7 nucleotides matching TRBD1. Trimming took 5 bases from V and 2 from J; bases not matched to a gene: 6. CDR1 is MNHEY and CDR2 is SVGAGI in the germline V gene. CDR3 length: 14 amino acids. As DNA, the CDR3 is TGTGCCAGCAGTCCCGGGGACAGTCCCTACGAGCAGTACTTC. Translated: CASSPGDSPYEQYF.

The genes are TRBV27 and TRBJ2-2; a weak D match, TRBD1 (5 bases). This CDR3 contains 21 residues. V dropped 0 bases and J dropped 4 bases, with 27 bases sitting between them. The V gene's germline CDR1 is MNHEY and CDR2 SMNVEV (reference sequence). The CDR3 is CASSLSLYRAGIGSSTGELFF. CDR3 nucleotide sequence: TGTGCCAGCAGTTTATCCCTTTATAGGGCAGGGATCGGCAGTAGCACCGGGGAGCTGTTTTTT.

This clonotype was recorded a few times. The genes are TRBV2 and TRBJ2-3, with D unclear. This CDR3 comprises 15 residues. Germline V gene data show CDR1 as SNHLY and CDR2 as FYNNEI. Trimming stripped 4 bases from V and 0 bases from J, with 11 bases between. The CDR3 protein is CASSVRRGSTDTQYF. The CDR3 region has the DNA TGTGCCAGCAGTGTCCGTCGCGGTAGCACAGATACGCAGTATTTT.

This chain links TRBV5-1 with TRBJ1-4; D gene ambiguous. V lost 4 bases and J 2 bases, leaving 12 bases between the germline ends. The CDR3 extends over 15 amino acids. Germline V gives CDR1 SGHRS, CDR2 YFSETQ. The DNA for the CDR3 is TGCGCCAGCAGCCCCCGGAGGCCCACTAATGAAAAACTGTTTTTT. This sequence encodes CASSPRRPTNEKLFF.

V gene TRBV28 combines with J gene TRBJ1-2, with 9 positions matching TRBD1. CDR1 is MDHEN and CDR2 is SYDVKM in the germline V gene. Unmatched junction bases numbered 5, after V lost 4 bases and J lost 8 bases. The CDR3 has 13 amino acids. CDR3 nucleotide sequence: TGTGCCAGCAGTTCTACAGGGGGCCGGGGCTACACCTTC. Its translation: CASSSTGGRGYTF.

Only one count was recorded for this clonotype. The V and J genes are TRBV6-1 and TRBJ1-4; D is unclear. The V gene's germline CDR1 is MNHNS and CDR2 SASEGT. There are 14 residues in the CDR3. Trimming took 7 bases from V and 1 from J, leaving 10 bases between them. The CDR3 coding sequence is TGTGCCAGCAAGACACATCGAACTAATGAAAAACTGTTTTTT. It codes for CASKTHRTNEKLFF.

The chain recombines TRBV7-2 with TRBJ2-1, with TRBD2 identical over 7 bases. The CDR3 length is 15 residues. J gave up 8 bases and V 5 bases, and 12 bases lay outside the gene matches. Germline CDR1 is SGHTA and CDR2 is FQGNSA. CDR3 sequence: CASSPGGIPADEQFF. The CDR3 DNA reads as TGTGCCAGCAGCCCCGGGGGGATTCCCGCCGATGAGCAGTTCTTC. Combining the CDR3 with reference TRBV7-2 and TRBJ2-1 gives the whole variable domain GAGVSQSPSNKVTEKGKDVELRCDPISGHTALYWYRQSLGQGLEFLIYFQGNSAPDKSGLPSDRFSAERTGGSVSTLTIQRTQQEDSAVYLCASSPGGIPADEQFFGPGTRLTVL.

This clonotype appeared a few times. V is TRBV10-3 and J is TRBJ1-5, with a tentative D call TRBD1 (6 bases). CDR3 size: 14 residues. Trimming took off 8 bases at V and 5 bases at J, with 16 bases between the two ends. The germline CDR1 and CDR2 sequences are ENHRY and SYGVKD. CDR3 nucleotide sequence: TGTGCCATCTCCGTAGGGGGGCCCGATCAGCCCCAGCATTTT. It specifies CAISVGGPDQPQHF.

This rearrangement joins TRBV11-2 to TRBJ2-3, with 12 bases fitting TRBD2. Germline V lookup: CDR1 SGHAT, CDR2 FQNNGV. The CDR3 runs 15 residues. J gave up 6 bases and V 3 bases, and 4 bases lay outside the gene matches. In DNA, the CDR3 is TGTGCCAGCAGCTTCGGACTAGCGGGGTCCGATACGCAGTATTTT. As protein: CASSFGLAGSDTQYF.

The V and J genes are TRBV24-1 and TRBJ1-6; 7 bases are a match to TRBD1. This CDR3 has 13 amino acids. Looked up from germline, CDR1 is KGHDR and CDR2 is SFDVKD. V gave up 9 bases and J gave up 10 bases; unmatched junction bases: 8. CDR3 sequence: CATQLTGMSPLHF. DNA for the CDR3: TGTGCCACCCAGTTGACAGGGATGTCACCCCTCCACTTT.

This clonotype was seen many times. The rearrangement uses TRBV7-2 and TRBJ2-7; D remains unclear. This CDR3 spans 14 amino acids. Looked up from germline, CDR1 is SGHTA and CDR2 is FQGNSA. Trimming removed 3 bases from V and 5 bases from J, with 14 bases in between. Written as DNA, the CDR3 is TGTGCCAGCAGCTTTTCTTGTTGCCGCAACGAGCAGTACTTC. Translated: CASSFSCCRNEQYF. Together with reference TRBV7-2 and TRBJ2-7, the CDR3 gives the full variable domain: GAGVSQSPSNKVTEKGKDVELRCDPISGHTALYWYRQSLGQGLEFLIYFQGNSAPDKSGLPSDRFSAERTGGSVSTLTIQRTQQEDSAVYLCASSFSCCRNEQYFGPGTRLTVT.

This clonotype was counted a few times. J is TRBJ1-1 and V is TRBV10-3; 8 bases map to TRBD1. V was pared by 2 bases and J by 1 base, with 6 bases of the junction left unmatched. This CDR3 has 16 amino acids. From germline, CDR1 is ENHRY and CDR2 SYGVKD. This chain's CDR3 is CAISEKRTGRNTEAFF. Here the CDR3 DNA reads TGTGCCATCAGTGAGAAAAGGACAGGGAGGAACACTGAAGCTTTCTTT.

This clonotype came up a few times. The genes are TRBV6-6 and TRBJ2-3; TRBD1 aligns across 7 bases. Germline CDR1 reads MNHNY; CDR2 reads SVGAGI (reference sequence). The trim removed 4 bases at V and 1 base at J, leaving 8 bases unmatched. This CDR3 has 16 amino acids. This CDR3 reads CASSLRQGLRTDTQYF. DNA of the CDR3: TGTGCCAGCAGTTTAAGACAGGGTTTACGCACAGATACGCAGTATTTT.

This clonotype was counted between two and nine times. The chain carries TRBV7-9 and TRBJ1-4; D gene unclear. V was trimmed by 5 bases and J by 8 bases, leaving 12 bases between them. The CDR3 consists of 13 residues. Germline V CDR1 and CDR2: SEHNR, FQNEAQ (reference sequence). The CDR3 nucleotides read TGTGCCAGCAGCGCCCTGGCGGACGAAAAACTGTTTTTT. Protein product: CASSALADEKLFF.